Sequencing of this TCR beta chain was carried out in a study of T-cell reconstitution after alpha-beta-depleted transplantation in children. This clonotype was observed once. The antigen is undetermined. Construction of the TCRbeta library involved unique molecular identifiers. TCRdb redid the calling of the PCR reads with MiXCR, one entry per CDR3 protein. In the table there are about 980,000 distinct CDR3 sequences, about 30% of which are singletons. CDR3 size: 13 residues. Germline-derived CDR1 and CDR2 are DFQATT and SNEGSKA (reference sequence). Study observations and caveats: T-cell numbers and diversity, one year after transplant, stemmed largely from T cells that were newly produced. Surviving recipient T cells and intrathymic progenitors accounted for some patients' high TCRbeta diversity at day 60. In patients about two months after transplant, alpha-beta T cells reportedly arose from several hundred expanded graft clones.

The receptor was isolated from a boy under three years old who had a stem cell transplant for SCID, so the T cells may come from the graft donor. The sample here was PBMCs, mostly from graft donor cells, taken 360 days after TCRalphabeta/CD19-depleted stem cell transplant. The chain uses TRBV20-1 and TRBJ1-5, with TRBD1 as a possible D gene (6 bases). The CDR3, as DNA: TGCAGCGCCGGAGGGGGGACTAATCAGCCCCAGCATTTT. As protein: CSAGGGTNQPQHF.